The clone carrying this TCR beta chain was detected a few times. The method was immunoSEQ multiplex PCR; TCRdb's version includes in-frame clones alone and lacks a portion of them. The sample records about 150,000 clones, roughly 83% being singletons. This specimen comes from a study of blood T cell repertoires in COVID-19. Turning to the study itself: Acute-phase and convalescent COVID-19 samples originated in the United States, Italy and Spain.

This TCR was recovered from a woman aged 80 or over with acute or convalescent COVID-19. The source material was peripheral blood.

CDR3 nucleotide sequence: TGTGCCAGCAGCCCGCGGGACAGGGGCAACCGCGGTGGCTACACCTTC. Translating it yields CASSPRDRGNRGGYTF. The chain uses TRBV3-1 (or the pseudogene TRBV3-2) and TRBJ1-2, with 10 bases that match TRBD1. This CDR3 comprises 16 residues. V lost 4 bases, J lost 7 bases, and 12 bases stayed unmatched. CDR1 is LGHDT, CDR2 YNNKEL, per germline (reference sequence).